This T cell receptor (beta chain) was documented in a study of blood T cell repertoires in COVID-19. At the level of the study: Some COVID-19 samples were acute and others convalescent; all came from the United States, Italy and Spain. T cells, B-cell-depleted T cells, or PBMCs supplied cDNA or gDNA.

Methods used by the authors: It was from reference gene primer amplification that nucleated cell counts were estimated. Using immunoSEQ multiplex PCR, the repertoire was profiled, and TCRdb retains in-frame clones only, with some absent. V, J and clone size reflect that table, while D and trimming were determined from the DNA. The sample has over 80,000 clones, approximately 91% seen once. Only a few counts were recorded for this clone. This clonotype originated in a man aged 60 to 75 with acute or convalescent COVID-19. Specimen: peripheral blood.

The CDR3: CASSLAIGRIDEQFF. The CDR3 DNA follows: TGTGCCAGCAGCTTAGCCATAGGGAGGATCGATGAGCAGTTCTTC. V and J are TRBV7-9 and TRBJ2-1, with D possibly being TRBD2 (6 bases). The length of the CDR3 is 15 residues. Trimming shortened V by 0 bases and J by 8 bases, and 14 bases separated the two germline ends. From germline, CDR1 is SEHNR and CDR2 FQNEAQ (reference sequence).